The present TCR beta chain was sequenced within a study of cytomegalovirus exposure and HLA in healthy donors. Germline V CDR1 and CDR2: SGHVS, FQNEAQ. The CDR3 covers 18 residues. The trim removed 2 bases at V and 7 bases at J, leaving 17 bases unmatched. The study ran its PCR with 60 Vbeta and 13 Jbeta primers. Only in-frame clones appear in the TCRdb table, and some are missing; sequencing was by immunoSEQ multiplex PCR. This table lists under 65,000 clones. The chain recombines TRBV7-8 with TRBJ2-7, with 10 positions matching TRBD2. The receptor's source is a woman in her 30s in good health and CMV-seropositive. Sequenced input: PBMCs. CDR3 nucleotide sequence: TGTGCCAGCAGCTTAAGTTACAGGGCCAGCGGGAGGGCGGTAGAGCAGTACTTC. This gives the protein CASSLSYRASGRAVEQYF.